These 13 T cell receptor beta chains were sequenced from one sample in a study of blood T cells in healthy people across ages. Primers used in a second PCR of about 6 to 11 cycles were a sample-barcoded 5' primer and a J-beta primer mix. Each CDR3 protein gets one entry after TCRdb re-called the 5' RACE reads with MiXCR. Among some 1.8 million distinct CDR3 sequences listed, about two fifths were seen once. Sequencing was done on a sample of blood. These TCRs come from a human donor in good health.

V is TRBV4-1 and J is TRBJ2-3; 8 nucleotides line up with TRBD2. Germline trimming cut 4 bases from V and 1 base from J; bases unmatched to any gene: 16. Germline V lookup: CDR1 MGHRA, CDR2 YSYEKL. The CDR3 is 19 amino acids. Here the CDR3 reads CASSPKRSGGNVGTDTQYF. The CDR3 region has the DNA TGCGCCAGCAGCCCCAAAAGATCGGGGGGGAATGTTGGCACAGATACGCAGTATTTT.

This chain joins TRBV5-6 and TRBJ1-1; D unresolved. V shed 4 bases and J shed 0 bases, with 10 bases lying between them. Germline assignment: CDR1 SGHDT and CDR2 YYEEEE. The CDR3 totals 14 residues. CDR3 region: CASSPDWVNTEAFF. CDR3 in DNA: TGTGCCAGCAGCCCTGACTGGGTGAACACTGAAGCTTTCTTT.

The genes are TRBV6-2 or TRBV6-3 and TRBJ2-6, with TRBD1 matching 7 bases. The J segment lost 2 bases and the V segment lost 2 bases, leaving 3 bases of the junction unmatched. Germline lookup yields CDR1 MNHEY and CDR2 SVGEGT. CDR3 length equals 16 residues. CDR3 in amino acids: CASSYKGATGANVLTF. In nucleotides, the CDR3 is TGTGCCAGCAGTTACAAGGGGGCGACTGGGGCCAACGTCCTGACTTTC.

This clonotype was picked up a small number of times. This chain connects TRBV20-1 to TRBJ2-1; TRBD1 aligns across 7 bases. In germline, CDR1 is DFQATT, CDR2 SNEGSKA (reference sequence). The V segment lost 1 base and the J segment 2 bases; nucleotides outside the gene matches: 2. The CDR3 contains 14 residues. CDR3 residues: CSARVGTAYNEQFF. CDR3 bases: TGCAGTGCTAGAGTAGGGACAGCCTACAATGAGCAGTTCTTC.

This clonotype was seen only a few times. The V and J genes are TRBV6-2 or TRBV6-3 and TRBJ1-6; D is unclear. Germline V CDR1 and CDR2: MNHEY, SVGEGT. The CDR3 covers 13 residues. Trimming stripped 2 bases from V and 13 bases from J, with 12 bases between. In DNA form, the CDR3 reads TGTGCCAGCAGTTACGTCGGCAGACGGCCCCTCCACTTT. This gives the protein CASSYVGRRPLHF.

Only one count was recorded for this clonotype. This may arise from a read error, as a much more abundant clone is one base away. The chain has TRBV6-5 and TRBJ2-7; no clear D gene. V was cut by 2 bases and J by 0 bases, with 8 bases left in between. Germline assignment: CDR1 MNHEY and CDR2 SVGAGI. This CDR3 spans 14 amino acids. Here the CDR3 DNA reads TGTGCCAGCAGTTACCCGCACAGCTCCTACGAGCAGTACTTC. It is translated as CASSYPHSSYEQYF.

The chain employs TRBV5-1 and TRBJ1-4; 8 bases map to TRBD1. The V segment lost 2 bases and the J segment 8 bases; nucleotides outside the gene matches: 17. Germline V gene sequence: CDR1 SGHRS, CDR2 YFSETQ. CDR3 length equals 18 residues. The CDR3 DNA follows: TGCGCCAGCAGCTTCCGTGGCAGGGGGCGCGGAGTGGTCGAAAAACTGTTTTTT. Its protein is CASSFRGRGRGVVEKLFF.

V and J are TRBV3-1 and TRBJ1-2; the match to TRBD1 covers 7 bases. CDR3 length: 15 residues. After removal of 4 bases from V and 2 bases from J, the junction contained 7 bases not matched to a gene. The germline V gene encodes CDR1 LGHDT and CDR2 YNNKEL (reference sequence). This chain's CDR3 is CASSLRDSRNYGYTF. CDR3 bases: TGTGCCAGCAGCCTAAGGGACAGTCGCAACTATGGCTACACCTTC.

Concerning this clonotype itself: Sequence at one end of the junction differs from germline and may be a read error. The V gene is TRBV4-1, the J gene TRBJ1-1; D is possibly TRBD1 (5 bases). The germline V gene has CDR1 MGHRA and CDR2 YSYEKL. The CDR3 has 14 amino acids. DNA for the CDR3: TGCGCCAGCGGGCTTCGTGCAGCGGACACTGAGGCTTTCTTT. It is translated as CASGLRAADTEAFF.

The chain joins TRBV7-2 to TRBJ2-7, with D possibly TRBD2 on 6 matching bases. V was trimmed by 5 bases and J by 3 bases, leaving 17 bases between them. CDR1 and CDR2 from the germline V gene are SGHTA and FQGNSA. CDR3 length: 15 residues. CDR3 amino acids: CASSPGGLWVYEQYF. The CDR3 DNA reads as TGTGCCAGCAGCCCCGGGGGACTTTGGGTCTACGAGCAGTACTTC.

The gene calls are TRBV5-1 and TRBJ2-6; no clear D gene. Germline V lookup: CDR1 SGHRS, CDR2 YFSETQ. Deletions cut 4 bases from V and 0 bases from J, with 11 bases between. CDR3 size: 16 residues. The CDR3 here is CASSPPTSSGANVLTF. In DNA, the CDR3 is TGCGCCAGCAGCCCCCCCACAAGCTCTGGGGCCAACGTCCTGACTTTC.

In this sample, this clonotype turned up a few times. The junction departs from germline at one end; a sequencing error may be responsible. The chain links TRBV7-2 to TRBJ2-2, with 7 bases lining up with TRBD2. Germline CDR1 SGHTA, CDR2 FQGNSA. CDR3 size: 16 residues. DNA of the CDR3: TGTGCCGGCAGCTTATGGGGAGGGTCTAACACCGGGGAGCTGTTTTTT. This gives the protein CAGSLWGGSNTGELFF.

CDR3 DNA sequence: TGCGCCAGCAGCCAAGAGTCAGCCGGGGGAGAGACCCAGTACTTC. This sequence encodes CASSQESAGGETQYF. The chain recombines TRBV4-3 with TRBJ2-5, with a possible D match to TRBD2 (6 bases). Germline V lookup: CDR1 LGHNA, CDR2 YSLEER. This CDR3 region has 15 residues. V lost 0 bases and J 4 bases, leaving 12 bases between the germline ends.